The entry below describes one T cell receptor beta chain. This specimen comes from a study of beta chain features in type 1 diabetes. Study information: Patients shared similar age, gender and cell yields with healthy donors.

The entirety of the isolated RNA underwent reverse transcription, so expressed TCRB transcripts were sequenced. The read count averaged about 3.6 million across naive, central memory and regulatory T cell samples. The protocol was immunoSEQ multiplex PCR, while the TCRdb copy is restricted to in-frame clones and leaves out a portion. The data show under 250,000 clones, 25% to 35% seen once. The source is a man between 25 and 39 years old in good health. The source material was central memory CD4+ T cells from blood.

CDR3 amino acids: CASSPPVGTSGGNEQFF. The CDR3 region has the DNA TGTGCCAGCTCACCACCGGTTGGGACTAGCGGGGGGAATGAGCAGTTCTTC. The chain joins TRBV18 to TRBJ2-1, with 15 positions matching TRBD2. Germline CDR1 KGHSH, CDR2 LQKENI. This CDR3 region has 17 residues. The ends lost 0 bases at V and 7 bases at J; junction bases unmatched: 4.